The sample holds many counts of the clone carrying this T cell receptor beta chain. What it recognizes is unknown. This specimen comes from a study of T-cell memory formation after mild COVID-19. Study-level points and caveats: From day 15 to 85, contracting clones were balanced between CD4 and CD8, whereas later expanders leaned toward CD4+.

TCRdb reprocessed the 5' RACE reads via MiXCR and lists one record per CDR3 protein. The repertoire holds approximately 30,000 distinct CDR3 sequences, with 15% to 20% as singletons. The CDR3 consists of 13 residues. V dropped 8 bases and J dropped 5 bases, with 15 bases sitting between them. Germline V gene sequence: CDR1 LGHDT, CDR2 YNNKEL (reference sequence). This sequence was found in an adult who had mild COVID-19 (a few samples of this study predate the infection). Cell type and time point are not known. V is TRBV3-1 and J is TRBJ2-5; D may be TRBD1 or TRBD2 (5 bases each). The sample was PBMCs or a T cell subset sorted from them (not recorded which). The CDR3 here is CASGGTRGETQYF. In nucleotides, the CDR3 is TGTGCCAGCGGTGGAACTAGGGGTGAGACCCAGTACTTC.